This passage covers 21 T cell receptor beta chains from one sample sequenced in a study of tissue T cells after allogeneic stem cell transplantation. Specified time point: mouse harvest day 14 after allogeneic transplant. Each mouse received 10^7 T-cell-depleted marrow cells plus 10^6 splenic CD5+ T cells by tail vein. Method: immunoSEQ multiplex PCR; TCRdb's copy keeps in-frame clones and lacks some. This sample has some 4,600 clones; around 45% occur once, and the top ten carry approximately 16%. The sequencing sample was made of lymph node tissue. These receptors were taken from a female BALB/c mouse given C57BL/6 T cells with graft-versus-host disease after an allogeneic hematopoietic cell transplant.

This clone was recorded a few times. Gene names are the mouse ones. The read comes to an end 1 residue before the CDR3 does, leaving the germline J gene to fill in the end. V is TRBV15 and J is TRBJ1-3; no reliable D call. The germline V and J ends were trimmed by 5 bases and 2 bases, with 4 bases remaining between them. The germline gives CDR1 SGHND, CDR2 FRSKSL. CDR3 length equals 12 residues. This CDR3 is CASSRPGNTLYF. CDR3 bases read: TGTGCCAGCAGTCGACCTGGAAATACGCTCTAT.

This clone is classed as medium-sized (0.01 to 0.1%). Gene names are mouse gene names. The CDR3 extends 1 residue past the end of the read, so its final part is completed from the germline J gene. V usage is TRBV13-3 and J usage is TRBJ2-7; 12 bases fit TRBD2. The CDR3 has 12 amino acids. Germline V gene data show CDR1 as NNHDY and CDR2 as SYVADS. V gave up 9 bases and J gave up 7 bases; unmatched junction bases: 5. The CDR3 loop is CATRLGGREQYF. CDR3 DNA (partial): TGTGCCACTAGACTGGGGGGGCGGGAACAGTAC.

This clone is termed medium-sized (0.01 to 0.1%). The germline and genes are mouse ones. Read coverage stops 1 residue before the CDR3 terminus; the germline J gene supplies the remainder. The genes are TRBV13-1 and TRBJ2-7; 7 bases agree with TRBD1. The CDR3 extends over 14 amino acids. V lost 1 base to trimming and J lost 0 bases; unmatched junction nucleotides: 1. The germline gives CDR1 NSHNY, CDR2 SYGAGN. The CDR3 protein is CASSDWDSSYEQYF. CDR3 DNA, as far as it was read: TGTGCCAGCAGTGATTGGGACAGCTCCTATGAACAGTAC.

Only a few counts were recorded for this clone. Mouse gene names and germline throughout. The observed sequence ends 1 residue before the CDR3 terminus, with the missing tail filled in from the germline J gene. The V call is TRBV14, the J call TRBJ2-2; no clear D. The CDR3 extends over 12 amino acids. V shed 2 bases and J shed 3 bases, with 2 bases lying between them. Per the germline V gene, CDR1 is SGHDT and CDR2 is FRDEAV. CDR3 sequence reads: CASSFDTGQLYF. The DNA read from the CDR3 is TGTGCCAGCAGTTTTGACACCGGGCAGCTCTAC.

For this clone: Germline and genes: mouse. With the read ending 1 residue before the CDR3 end, the germline J gene is used to fill in that end. The rearrangement uses TRBV3 and TRBJ1-4; 8 bases match TRBD1. Trimming removed 8 bases from V and 3 bases from J; junction bases left unmatched: 8. Germline CDR1 is SNHLY and CDR2 is FYNGKV (reference sequence). The CDR3 is 15 residues long. The sequenced CDR3 bases are TGTGCCAGCTCTTTCGACAGGGGTGCCAACGAAAGATTATTT. Translation gives CASSFDRGANERLF. The entire CDR3 is CASSFDRGANERLFF.

As concerns this clone: These gene names are mouse names. The CDR3 goes on 1 residue after the read ends, and that part is filled in from the germline J gene. V and J are TRBV1 and TRBJ2-5; D is unresolved. The CDR3 has 12 residues. Germline V gene lookup returns CDR1 NSQYPW and CDR2 LRSPGD (reference sequence). Trimming took 0 bases from V and 4 from J, leaving 2 bases between them. The part of the CDR3 DNA that was read is TGCACCTGCAGTGCAGATGAAGACACCCAGTAC. Translating it yields CTCSADEDTQY. The full CDR3 protein is CTCSADEDTQYF.

This clone appeared once. Germline and genes here are mouse. The read stops 1 residue short of the end of the CDR3; the missing end is completed from the germline J gene. The chain recombines TRBV12-1 with TRBJ2-7; D unclear. The CDR3 totals 12 residues. Trimming removed 0 bases from V and 0 bases from J, with 2 bases in between. Germline lookup yields CDR1 SGHSN and CDR2 HYEKVE. The sequenced part of the CDR3 DNA is TGTGCCAGCTCTCTCTTCTCCTATGAACAGTAC. Translation gives CASSLFSYEQY. The CDR3 in its entirety is CASSLFSYEQYF.

Remarks on this clone: Mouse gene names and germline throughout. The CDR3 end falls 1 residue outside the read, so it is completed with the germline J gene. The J gene is TRBJ2-5, the V gene TRBV13-2, with TRBD2 matching over 8 bases. The CDR3 extends over 13 amino acids. Per the germline V gene, CDR1 is NNHNN and CDR2 is SYGAGS (reference sequence). J gave up 4 bases and V 2 bases, and 0 bases lay outside the gene matches. The DNA read from the CDR3 is TGTGCCAGCGGTGACTGGGGGGAAGACACCCAGTAC. This encodes CASGDWGEDTQY. Given in full, the CDR3 is CASGDWGEDTQYF.

This clone appeared a few times. The listed genes are named as in mouse. The read finishes 1 residue shy of the CDR3 end, and the germline J gene is used to complete it. The V and J genes are TRBV26 and TRBJ2-7; D is undetermined. Trimming cost V 2 bases and J 3 bases, with 5 bases left between them. CDR1 KGHPV and CDR2 FQNQEV come from the germline V gene (reference sequence). The CDR3 spans 12 residues. This chain's CDR3 is CASSLPLYEQYF. CDR3 DNA, as far as it was read: TGTGCCAGCAGTCTGCCCCTCTATGAACAGTAC.

About this clone itself: Gene labels here are mouse ones. The missing CDR3 end, 1 residue past where the read stops, is filled in from the germline J gene. J is TRBJ2-4 and V is TRBV16, with 9 bases that match TRBD2. The CDR3 spans 16 residues. V gave up 1 base and J gave up 0 bases; unmatched junction bases: 2. Per the germline V gene, CDR1 is SGHSA and CDR2 is FRNQAP. This CDR3 is CASSLVTGGSQNTLYF. CDR3 DNA (partial): TGTGCAAGCAGCTTAGTGACTGGGGGTAGTCAAAACACCTTGTAC.

Comment on this clone: The germline and genes are mouse ones. The read finishes 1 residue shy of the CDR3 end, and the germline J gene is used to complete it. V and J are TRBV12-1 and TRBJ2-7, with TRBD2 as a possible D gene (7 bases). CDR1 is SGHSN and CDR2 is HYEKVE in the germline V gene. The CDR3 sequence is 15 residues long. Trimming shortened V by 6 bases and J by 0 bases, and 17 bases separated the two germline ends. The CDR3 is CASAREGGVSYEQYF. The CDR3 bases that were read are TGTGCCAGCGCGCGGGAGGGGGGGGTCTCCTATGAACAGTAC. The full variable domain, with the rest looked up from reference TRBV12-1 and TRBJ2-7, is DSGVVQSPRHIIKEKGGRSVLTCIPISGHSNVVWYQQTLGKELKFLIQHYEKVERDKGFLPSRFSVQQFDDYHSEMNMSALELEDSAMYFCASAREGGVSYEQYFGPGTRLTVL.

This clone is medium-sized (0.01 to 0.1%) by share. The gene names given are mouse names. Coverage ceases 1 residue before the CDR3 finishes, and the germline J gene fills in the end. The gene calls are TRBV16 and TRBJ1-4, with D unresolved. From germline, CDR1 is SGHSA and CDR2 FRNQAP. V lost 5 bases to trimming and J lost 0 bases, with 7 bases between them. The CDR3 covers 14 residues. CDR3: CASSPVISNERLFF. The part of the CDR3 DNA that was read is TGTGCAAGCAGCCCTGTAATTTCCAACGAAAGATTATTT.

About this clone itself: Gene names denote mouse genes. The read stops 1 residue short of the end of the CDR3; the missing end is completed from the germline J gene. This rearrangement joins TRBV1 to TRBJ1-6, with no clear D. TRBJ1-6 is an ORF, and what it does is uncertain. With 2 bases removed from V and 0 bases from J, the gap between germline ends came to 8 bases. Germline V lookup: CDR1 NSQYPW, CDR2 LRSPGD (reference sequence). The CDR3 spans 16 residues. CDR3: CTCSATDLSYNSPLYF. CDR3 DNA, as far as it was read: TGCACCTGCAGTGCAACGGACCTTTCCTATAATTCGCCCCTCTAC.

Note on this clone: Mouse names are used for the genes. Read sequence stops 1 residue before the CDR3 end, and the germline J gene provides the missing end. The gene calls are TRBV13-2 and TRBJ2-1; the D gene is possibly TRBD1 (6 bases). Germline V lookup: CDR1 NNHNN, CDR2 SYGAGS (reference sequence). V was cut by 0 bases and J by 6 bases, with 7 bases left in between. This CDR3 comprises 13 residues. The CDR3 here is CASGDGTVAEQFF. The CDR3 DNA, read in part, is TGTGCCAGCGGTGATGGGACAGTTGCTGAGCAGTTC.

In regard to this clone: Here the gene names and germline are mouse. The sequence runs out 1 residue before the end of the CDR3; the remainder is reconstructed from the germline J gene. J is TRBJ1-3 and V is TRBV26, with 7 bases fitting TRBD1. J gave up 2 bases and V 4 bases, and 2 bases lay outside the gene matches. Germline V gene sequence: CDR1 KGHPV, CDR2 FQNQEV (reference sequence). CDR3 length equals 14 residues. CDR3: CASSPDRAGNTLYF. The part of the CDR3 DNA that was read is TGTGCCAGCAGTCCCGACAGGGCTGGAAATACGCTCTAT.

About this clone: The genes are named according to mouse. Read data end 1 residue before the CDR3 end; the end is taken from the germline J gene. V usage is TRBV16 and J usage is TRBJ2-4; unclear D gene. CDR1 and CDR2 from the germline V gene are SGHSA and FRNQAP. The CDR3 length is 13 residues. V was cut by 1 base and J by 1 base, with 3 bases left in between. The sequenced part of the CDR3 DNA is TGTGCAAGCAGCTTAGGAGGTCAAAACACCTTGTAC. It encodes CASSLGGQNTLY. The full CDR3 protein is CASSLGGQNTLYF. Complete variable domain (other parts from reference TRBV16 and TRBJ2-4): NAGVIQTPRHKVTGKGQEATLWCEPISGHSAVFWYRQTIVQGLEFLTYFRNQAPIDDSGMPKERFSAQMPNQSHSTLKIQSTQPQDSAVYLCASSLGGQNTLYFGAGTRLSVL.

About this clone itself: Germline and genes: mouse. The chain's CDR3 is CSSSQLGGSETLYF. Incomplete CDR3 DNA: TGCTCCAGCAGTCAACTGGGGGGGTCAGAAACGCTGTAT. The genes are TRBV23 and TRBJ2-3; the table gives TRBD2 as D, unverified against the DNA. The observed sequence ends 1 residue before the CDR3 terminus, with the missing tail filled in from the germline J gene. Looked up from germline, CDR1 is KGHTA and CDR2 is FQNQQP. The CDR3 extends over 14 amino acids.

Worth noting for this clone: The genes and germline here are from mouse. The read ends 1 residue before the CDR3 terminus; that terminus is restored from the germline J gene. This chain connects TRBV13-3 to TRBJ1-6; 7 bases line up with TRBD1. TRBJ1-6 is reported as an ORF; its role is uncertain. The germline gives CDR1 NNHDY, CDR2 SYVADS. This CDR3 has 14 residues. V was clipped by 2 bases and J by 4 bases; unmatched bases: 0. The CDR3 here is CASSEQGYNSPLYF. CDR3 DNA (partial): TGTGCCAGCAGTGAACAGGGGTATAATTCGCCCCTCTAC.

A note on this clone: Gene names and germline match the mouse. The CDR3 end is not reached by the read, which stops 1 residue before it; the germline J gene fills it in. The rearrangement joins TRBV15 to TRBJ1-1; maybe TRBD1 (5 bases). CDR1 SGHND and CDR2 FRSKSL come from the germline V gene. There are 13 residues in the CDR3. Between the trimmed V and J ends, which lost 7 bases and 1 base, there was a span of 10 bases. The sequenced part of the CDR3 DNA is TGTGCCAGCACTCTCACAGGAAACACAGAAGTCTTC. Translated: CASTLTGNTEVF. The full CDR3 protein is CASTLTGNTEVFF.

Notes on this clone: Gene names and germline refer to mouse. The read terminates 1 residue before the CDR3 end, so the remaining end is supplied by the germline J gene. The chain is built from TRBV13-2 and TRBJ2-1; 7 bases are a match to TRBD2. The length of the CDR3 is 15 residues. V shed 2 bases and J 3 bases; nucleotides not matched to a gene: 5. The germline CDR1 and CDR2 sequences are NNHNN and SYGAGS (reference sequence). Here the CDR3 reads CASGDRLGLYAEQFF. Incomplete CDR3 DNA: TGTGCCAGCGGTGACCGACTGGGTCTCTATGCTGAGCAGTTC.

A remark on this clone: The gene names here belong to mouse. The read finishes 1 residue shy of the CDR3 end, and the germline J gene is used to complete it. The rearrangement joins TRBV4 to TRBJ1-2, with D maybe TRBD1 (6 bases). Germline V gene data show CDR1 as LGHDT and CDR2 as YNNKQL (reference sequence). The CDR3 has 15 residues. Trimming removed 4 bases from V and 0 bases from J, with 12 bases in between. The part of the CDR3 DNA that was read is TGTGCCAGCAGCTCCCGGGACAATGCAAACTCCGACTACACC. Its protein is CASSSRDNANSDYT. The whole CDR3 protein is CASSSRDNANSDYTF.